One T cell receptor (beta chain) is described in this entry. Germline V gene lookup returns CDR1 SGHRS and CDR2 YFSETQ. The CDR3 runs to 15 residues. V was cut by 1 base and J by 0 bases, with 11 bases left in between. The sample originates from a study of molecular identifiers for immune sequencing clone quantification. Whole-study context: The replicate experiment used RNA from roughly 18,000 or 92,000 naive CD8 cells. This RNA was split into five aliquots, and four of them were sequenced.

TCRdb used MiXCR to reprocess the PCR reads, holding one entry per CDR3 protein. Found here are 70,000 to 90,000 distinct CDR3 sequences, around a fifth of them singletons; the top ten hold around 1%. Sequencing was performed on naive CD8+ T cells from blood, with Jurkat cell RNA spiked in. Subset meaning: FACS-sorted CD8+CD4-CCR7+CD45RA+ naive T cells. This clonotype was obtained from a human donor in good health. Some libraries in this study had Jurkat cell RNA spiked in. V gene TRBV5-1 combines with J gene TRBJ2-7; the D gene is possibly TRBD2 (5 bases). The CDR3 nucleotides read TGCGCCAGCAGCTTGAACAGCGGAAGCTCCTACGAGCAGTACTTC. It codes for CASSLNSGSSYEQYF. Full variable domain (missing parts from reference TRBV5-1 and TRBJ2-7): KAGVTQTPRYLIKTRGQQVTLSCSPISGHRSVSWYQQTPGQGLQFLFEYFSETQRNKGNFPGRFSGRQFSNSRSEMNVSTLELGDSALYLCASSLNSGSSYEQYFGPGTRLTVT.